This TCR beta chain is from a study of OX40 agonist ivuxolimab in advanced cancers. Study-wide background: The mean age was approximately 60 years, ranging from about 23 to 85, with more than 70% of participants male.

Assay used: immunoSEQ multiplex PCR; TCRdb lists only in-frame clones, some missing. The table has fewer than 20,000 clones, 78% seen once. This CDR3 contains 14 residues. Germline CDR1 and CDR2: LGHNT and FRNRAP. The trim removed 2 bases at V and 4 bases at J, leaving 2 bases unmatched. About this clone itself: Its antigen is unidentified.

A history of autoimmune disease or systemic immunosuppression excluded patients. Findings and caveats of the study: Some patients who did not respond also had low normalized T-cell clonal expansion.

The V gene is TRBV12-5, the J gene TRBJ2-3, with TRBD1 matching over 8 bases. The TCR was taken from an adult with an advanced solid tumor such as melanoma, head and neck, liver or kidney cancer. Sequenced here: CD4+ or CD8+ T cells sorted from blood, sampled in a trial of the OX40 agonist ivuxolimab. For the CDR3, the DNA is TGTGCTAGTGGTTTGCCAGGGGGCCCAGATACGCAGTATTTT. Amino acid sequence: CASGLPGGPDTQYF.